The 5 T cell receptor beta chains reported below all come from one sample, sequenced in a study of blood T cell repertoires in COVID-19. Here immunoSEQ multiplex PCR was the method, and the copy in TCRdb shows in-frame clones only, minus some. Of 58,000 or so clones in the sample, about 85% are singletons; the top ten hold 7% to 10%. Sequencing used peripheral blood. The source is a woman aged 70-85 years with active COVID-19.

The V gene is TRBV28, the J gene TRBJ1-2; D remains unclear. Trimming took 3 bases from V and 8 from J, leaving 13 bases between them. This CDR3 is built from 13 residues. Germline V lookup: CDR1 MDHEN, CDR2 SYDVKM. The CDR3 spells CASSFPHTGGYTF. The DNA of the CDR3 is TGTGCCAGCAGTTTTCCGCATACGGGAGGCTACACCTTC.

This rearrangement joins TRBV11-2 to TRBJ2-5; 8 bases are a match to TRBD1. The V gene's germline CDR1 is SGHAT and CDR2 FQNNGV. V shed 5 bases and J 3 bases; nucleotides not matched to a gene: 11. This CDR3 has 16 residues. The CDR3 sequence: CASSLSRGRGKETQYF. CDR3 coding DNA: TGTGCCAGCAGCCTTAGCAGGGGGCGCGGTAAAGAGACCCAGTACTTC.

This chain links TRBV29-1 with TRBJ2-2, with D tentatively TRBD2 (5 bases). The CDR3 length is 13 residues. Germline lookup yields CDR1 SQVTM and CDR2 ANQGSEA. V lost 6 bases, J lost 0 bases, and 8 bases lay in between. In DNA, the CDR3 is TGCAGCGTCGGGGAAGCGAACACCGGGGAGCTGTTTTTT. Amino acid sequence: CSVGEANTGELFF.

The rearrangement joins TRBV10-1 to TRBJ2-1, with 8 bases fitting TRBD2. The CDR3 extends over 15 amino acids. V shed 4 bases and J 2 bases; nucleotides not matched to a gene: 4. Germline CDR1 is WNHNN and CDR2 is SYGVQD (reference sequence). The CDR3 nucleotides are TGCGCCAGCAGTGGCAGCGGGAGTACCTACAATGAGCAGTTCTTC. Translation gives CASSGSGSTYNEQFF.

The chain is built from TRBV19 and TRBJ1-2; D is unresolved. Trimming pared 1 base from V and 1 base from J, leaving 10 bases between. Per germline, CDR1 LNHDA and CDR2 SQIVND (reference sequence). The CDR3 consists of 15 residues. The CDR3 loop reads CASSIAGGINYGYTF. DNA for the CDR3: TGTGCCAGTAGTATAGCAGGTGGAATTAACTATGGCTACACCTTC.